This TCR beta chain originates from a study of T-cell memory formation after mild COVID-19. In this sample, this clonotype turned up a few times. Its specificity is not known. The CDR3 extends over 15 amino acids. Germline V CDR1 and CDR2: SNHLY, FYNNEI. J was trimmed by 7 bases and V by 7 bases; bases with no gene match: 11. It was 5'RACE with constant-segment primers that produced the TCR alpha and TCR beta cDNA libraries, which carried sample barcodes and UMIs. TCRdb itself ran the 5' RACE reads through MiXCR, one entry per CDR3 protein. The sample gives roughly 190,000 distinct CDR3 sequences, around 30% of which show up once; about 10% is in the top ten. Study outcomes and limitations: Largely, contracting CD4+ clones fell within CM and EM, and contracting CD8+ clones within EMRA. Day 15 to 85 contracting clones showed balanced CD4/CD8; day 15 to 37 expanders favored CD4+.

The sequence was obtained from an adult woman who had mild COVID-19 (a few samples of this study predate the infection). Cell type and time point are not known. What was sequenced was PBMCs or a T cell subset sorted from them (not recorded which). The chain joins TRBV2 to TRBJ2-1, with TRBD2 matching 9 bases. CDR3 sequence: CASNPTSGGTNEQFF. CDR3 bases: TGTGCCAGCAACCCGACTAGCGGTGGAACTAATGAGCAGTTCTTC.